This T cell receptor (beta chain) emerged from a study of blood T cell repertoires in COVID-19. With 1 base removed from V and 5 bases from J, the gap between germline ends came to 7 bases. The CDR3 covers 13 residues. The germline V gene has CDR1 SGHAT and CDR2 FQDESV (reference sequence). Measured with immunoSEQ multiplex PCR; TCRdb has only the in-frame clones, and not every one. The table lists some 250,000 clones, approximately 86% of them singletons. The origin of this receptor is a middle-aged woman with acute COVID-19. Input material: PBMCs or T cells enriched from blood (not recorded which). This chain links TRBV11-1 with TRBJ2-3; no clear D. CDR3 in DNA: TGTGCCAGCAGCTTAGGGTCAGTAGATACGCAGTATTTT. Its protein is CASSLGSVDTQYF.